This TCR beta chain was sequenced during a study of molecular identifiers for immune sequencing clone quantification. Sorted cells numbering about 20,000 to 1,000,000, with 10%, 30% or 50% RNA, yielded the naive CD8 libraries. CD8+CD4-CCR7+CD45RA+ cells were sorted as naive CD8 T cells. This clonotype was seen repeatedly, ten times or more. The germline V gene encodes CDR1 MGHRA and CDR2 YSYEKL. V gave up 3 bases and J gave up 6 bases; unmatched junction bases: 8. The CDR3 length is 15 residues. TCRdb passed the PCR reads through MiXCR, listing each CDR3 protein once. The table records around 480,000 distinct CDR3 sequences, 20% to 25% of them present only once.

This TCR was recovered from a human donor in good health. Some libraries in this study had Jurkat cell RNA spiked in. The V call is TRBV4-1, the J call TRBJ1-5, with 7 positions matching TRBD1. The specimen sequenced was naive CD8+ T cells from blood, with Jurkat cell RNA spiked in. The subset: FACS-sorted CD8+CD4-CCR7+CD45RA+ naive T cells. The CDR3 loop reads CASSQADRAGQPQHF. CDR3 nucleotides: TGCGCCAGCAGCCAGGCCGACAGGGCAGGTCAGCCCCAGCATTTT.